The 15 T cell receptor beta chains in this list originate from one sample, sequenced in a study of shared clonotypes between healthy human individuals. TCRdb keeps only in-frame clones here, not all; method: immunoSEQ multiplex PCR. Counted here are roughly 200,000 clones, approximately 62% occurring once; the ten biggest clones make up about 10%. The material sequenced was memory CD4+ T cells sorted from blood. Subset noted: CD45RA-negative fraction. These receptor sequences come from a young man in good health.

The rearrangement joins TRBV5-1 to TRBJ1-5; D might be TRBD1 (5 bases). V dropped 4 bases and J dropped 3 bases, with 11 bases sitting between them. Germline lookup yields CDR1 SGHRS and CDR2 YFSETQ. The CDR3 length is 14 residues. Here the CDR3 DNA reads TGCGCCAGCAGCCGAGACAGTCCCAATCAGCCCCAGCATTTT. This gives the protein CASSRDSPNQPQHF. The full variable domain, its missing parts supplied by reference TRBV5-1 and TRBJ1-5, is KAGVTQTPRYLIKTRGQQVTLSCSPISGHRSVSWYQQTPGQGLQFLFEYFSETQRNKGNFPGRFSGRQFSNSRSEMNVSTLELGDSALYLCASSRDSPNQPQHFGDGTRLSIL.

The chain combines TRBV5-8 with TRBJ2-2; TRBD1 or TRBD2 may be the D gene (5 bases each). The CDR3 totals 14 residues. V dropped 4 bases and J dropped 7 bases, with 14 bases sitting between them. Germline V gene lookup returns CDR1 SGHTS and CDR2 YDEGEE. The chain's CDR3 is CASSPGSRDGELFF. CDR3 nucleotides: TGTGCCAGCAGCCCAGGGAGTAGGGACGGGGAGCTGTTTTTT.

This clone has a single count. CDR3 protein: CSVDFLSRSNYGYTF. In DNA form, the CDR3 reads TGCAGCGTTGATTTCCTCAGCAGATCTAACTATGGCTACACCTTC. This rearrangement joins TRBV29-1 to TRBJ1-2; D is unclear. V was cut by 3 bases and J by 0 bases, with 14 bases left in between. In germline, CDR1 is SQVTM, CDR2 ANQGSEA. This CDR3 has 15 residues.

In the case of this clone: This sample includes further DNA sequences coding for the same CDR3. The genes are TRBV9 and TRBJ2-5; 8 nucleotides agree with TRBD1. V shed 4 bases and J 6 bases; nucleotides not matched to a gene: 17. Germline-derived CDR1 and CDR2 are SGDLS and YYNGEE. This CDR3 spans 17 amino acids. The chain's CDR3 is CASSPPVRDRGSQTQYF. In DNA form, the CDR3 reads TGTGCCAGCAGCCCACCCGTCCGAGACAGGGGTTCCCAGACCCAGTACTTC.

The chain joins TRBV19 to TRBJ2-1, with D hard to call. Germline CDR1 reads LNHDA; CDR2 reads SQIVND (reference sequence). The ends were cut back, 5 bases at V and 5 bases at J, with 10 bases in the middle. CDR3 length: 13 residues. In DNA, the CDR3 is TGTGCCAGTAGTGCGGCCTTCGACAATGAGCAGTTCTTC. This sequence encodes CASSAAFDNEQFF.

CDR3 nucleotide sequence: TGTGCCAGCAGCCCCGGACTAGCGGAAGGGAATGAGCAGTTCTTC. Its protein product is CASSPGLAEGNEQFF. The J gene is TRBJ2-1, the V gene TRBV9; 10 bases map to TRBD2. Germline V lookup: CDR1 SGDLS, CDR2 YYNGEE. Trimming took 4 bases from V and 7 from J; bases not matched to a gene: 8. This CDR3 is 15 amino acids long.

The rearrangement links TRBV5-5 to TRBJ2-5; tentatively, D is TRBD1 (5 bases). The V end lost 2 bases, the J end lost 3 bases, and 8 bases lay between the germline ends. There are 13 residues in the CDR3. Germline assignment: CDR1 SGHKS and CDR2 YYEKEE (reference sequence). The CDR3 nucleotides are TGTGCCAGCAGCTTAGCCAGGGAAGAGACCCAGTACTTC. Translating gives CASSLAREETQYF.

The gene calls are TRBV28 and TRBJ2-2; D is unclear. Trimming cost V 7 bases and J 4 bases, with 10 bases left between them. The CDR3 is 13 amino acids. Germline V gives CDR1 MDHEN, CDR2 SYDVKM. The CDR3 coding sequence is TGTGCCAGCACCGACTCGGGCACCGGGGAGCTGTTTTTT. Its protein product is CASTDSGTGELFF.

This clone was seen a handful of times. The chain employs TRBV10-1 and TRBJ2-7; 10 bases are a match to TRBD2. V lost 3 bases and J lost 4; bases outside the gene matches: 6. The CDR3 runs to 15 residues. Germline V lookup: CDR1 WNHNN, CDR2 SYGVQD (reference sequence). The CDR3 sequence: CASSDPASGSYEQYF. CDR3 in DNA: TGCGCCAGCAGTGACCCGGCTAGCGGGAGTTACGAGCAGTACTTC.

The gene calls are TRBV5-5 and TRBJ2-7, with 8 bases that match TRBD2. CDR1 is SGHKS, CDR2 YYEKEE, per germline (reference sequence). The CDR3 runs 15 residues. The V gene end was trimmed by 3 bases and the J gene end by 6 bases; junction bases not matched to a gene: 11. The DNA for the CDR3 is TGTGCCAGCAGCTCGATAGCCGGCGCGGGGGGCGAGCAGTACTTC. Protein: CASSSIAGAGGEQYF.

The CDR3 loop reads CASSLGASGWQETQYF. CDR3 in DNA: TGTGCCAGCAGCTTAGGCGCTAGCGGGTGGCAAGAGACCCAGTACTTC. The chain has TRBV7-2 and TRBJ2-5; TRBD2 agrees at 8 bases. The CDR3 extends over 16 amino acids. Per germline, CDR1 SGHTA and CDR2 FQGNSA. The V segment lost 1 base and the J segment 2 bases; nucleotides outside the gene matches: 6.

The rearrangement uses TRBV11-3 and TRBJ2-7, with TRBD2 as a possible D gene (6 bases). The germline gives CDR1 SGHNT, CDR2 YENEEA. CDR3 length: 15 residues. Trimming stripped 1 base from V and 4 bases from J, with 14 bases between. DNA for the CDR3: TGTGCCAGCAGCTTAGGGTTCGGGAGCGGTTACGAGCAGTACTTC. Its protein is CASSLGFGSGYEQYF.

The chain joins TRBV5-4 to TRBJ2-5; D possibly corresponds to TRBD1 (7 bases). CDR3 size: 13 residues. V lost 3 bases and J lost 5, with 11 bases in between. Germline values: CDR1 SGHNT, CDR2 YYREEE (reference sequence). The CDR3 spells CASSSAGGETQYF. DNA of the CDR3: TGTGCCAGCAGCTCGGCAGGGGGGGAGACCCAGTACTTC.

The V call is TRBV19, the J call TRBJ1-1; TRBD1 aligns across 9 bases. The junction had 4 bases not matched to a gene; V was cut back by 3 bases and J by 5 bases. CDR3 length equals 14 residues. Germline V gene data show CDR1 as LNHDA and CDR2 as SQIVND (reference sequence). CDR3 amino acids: CASSITGGVTEAFF. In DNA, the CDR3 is TGTGCCAGTAGTATCACAGGGGGCGTTACTGAAGCTTTCTTT.

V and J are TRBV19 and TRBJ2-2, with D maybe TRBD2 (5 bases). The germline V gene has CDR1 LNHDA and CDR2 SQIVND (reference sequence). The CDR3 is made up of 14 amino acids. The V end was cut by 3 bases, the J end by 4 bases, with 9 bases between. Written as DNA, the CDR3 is TGTGCCAGTAGTATCTGGGCGGGCACCGGGGAGCTGTTTTTT. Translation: CASSIWAGTGELFF.